Included here is one T cell receptor (beta chain) sequence, with context. Its target is unknown. The CDR3 is 15 amino acids. The junction had 3 bases not matched to a gene; V was cut back by 0 bases and J by 4 bases. Germline V lookup: CDR1 SGDLS, CDR2 YYNGEE. The data were obtained in a study of OX40 agonist ivuxolimab in advanced cancers. The study, taken as a whole, reports: By week 6 at 0.1 to 3.0 mg/kg, blood CD4+ and CD8+ T cells had expanded clonally. Near-lowest levels of clonal expansion characterized partial responders at 0.1-3.0 mg/kg. Among expanded peripheral T cells, antigen specificity went undetermined.

Autoimmune disease history or systemic immunosuppression was exclusionary. The data were produced by immunoSEQ multiplex PCR, yet TCRdb's version contains in-frame clones alone and is incomplete. The table includes 80,000 to 90,000 clones, around four fifths detected once. The source is an adult with an advanced solid tumor such as melanoma, head and neck, liver or kidney cancer. The V and J genes are TRBV9 and TRBJ1-5; 8 bases agree with TRBD1. This specimen was CD4+ or CD8+ T cells sorted from blood, taken in a trial of the OX40 agonist ivuxolimab. CDR3 loop: CASSVAGQGNQPQHF. CDR3 nucleotide sequence: TGTGCCAGCAGCGTAGCCGGACAGGGTAATCAGCCCCAGCATTTT.